This passage covers 7 T cell receptor beta chains from one sample sequenced in a study of vaccination and CD4 T cells after COVID-19. Researchers used the Oncomine TCR Beta short-read assay to sequence DNA from cultured CD4+ T cells. TCRdb re-derived calls from the PCR reads in MiXCR, one entry per CDR3 protein. The sample holds over 20,000 distinct CDR3 sequences, 43% seen once. For these TCRs, the target antigens are not known. Sample treatment: roughly ten-day PBMC culture with coronavirus spike peptide pools or control peptides (ViraFEST assay). The specimen was CD4+ T cells from blood, cultured in vitro. These TCRs come from a human donor who had recovered from COVID-19.

The rearrangement uses TRBV28 and TRBJ1-1, with D maybe TRBD1 (6 bases). The CDR3 runs 9 residues. Deletions cut 8 bases from V and 8 bases from J, with 6 bases between. Germline CDR1 is MDHEN and CDR2 is SYDVKM. In DNA, the CDR3 is TGTGCCAGCGGGGGCGAAGCTTTCTTT. It translates to CASGGEAFF.

The rearrangement uses TRBV20-1 and TRBJ1-6, with D uncertain. Germline-derived CDR1 and CDR2 are DFQATT and SNEGSKA (reference sequence). The CDR3 contains 16 residues. V lost 2 bases, J lost 0 bases, and 11 bases lay in between. CDR3 DNA: TGCAGTGCTAGACGTGGAGGCAGCTCCTATAATTCACCCCTCCACTTT. Its translation is CSARRGGSSYNSPLHF.

This clonotype has just a few counts. CDR3 DNA sequence: TGTGCCAGCAGTTCGGGCCAGCGAAATAATTCACCCCTCCACTTT. Translation: CASSSGQRNNSPLHF. The V gene is TRBV27, the J gene TRBJ1-6; D is uncertain. The CDR3 totals 15 residues. V lost 4 bases and J lost 5, with 12 bases in between. Germline-derived CDR1 and CDR2 are MNHEY and SMNVEV (reference sequence).

CDR3 sequence (DNA): TGTGCCAGCAGTTTGGTACAGGGTGAACAGCCCCAGCATTTT. Amino acid sequence: CASSLVQGEQPQHF. The chain recombines TRBV27 with TRBJ1-5; D is possibly TRBD1 (6 bases). With 3 bases removed from V and 7 bases from J, the gap between germline ends came to 13 bases. Germline V gives CDR1 MNHEY, CDR2 SMNVEV (reference sequence). This CDR3 has 14 amino acids.

The chain couples TRBV2 to TRBJ1-1; 7 bases agree with TRBD1. Germline CDR1 SNHLY, CDR2 FYNNEI. V lost 3 bases and J lost 5; bases outside the gene matches: 3. The CDR3 spans 13 residues. CDR3 sequence reads: CASSDNRGTEAFF. For the CDR3, the DNA is TGTGCCAGCAGTGACAACAGGGGTACTGAAGCTTTCTTT.

The table lists this clonotype with a few counts. The genes are TRBV7-8 and TRBJ1-6; possible D gene TRBD1, 6 bases. CDR3 length: 14 amino acids. Trimming took off 3 bases at V and 8 bases at J, with 11 bases between the two ends. Per the germline V gene, CDR1 is SGHVS and CDR2 is FQNEAQ. The CDR3 reads CASSLTGMDSPLHF. In DNA, the CDR3 is TGTGCCAGCAGCTTGACAGGAATGGATTCACCCCTCCACTTT.

This clonotype was observed a handful of times. This chain links TRBV15 with TRBJ2-3, with 11 bases aligning to TRBD2. CDR3 length equals 18 residues. From germline, CDR1 is LNHNV and CDR2 YYDKDF (reference sequence). V was pared by 0 bases and J by 6 bases, with 11 bases of the junction left unmatched. The CDR3 reads CATSRDRPSGRFSDTQYF. CDR3 sequence (DNA): TGTGCCACCAGCAGAGATCGGCCTAGCGGGAGGTTTTCGGATACGCAGTATTTT.